In this sample, the clone carrying this TCR beta chain is medium-sized. The antigen is not known. The read stops 3 residues short of the end of the CDR3; the missing end is completed from the germline J gene. Data came from immunoSEQ multiplex PCR; TCRdb stores just in-frame clones and leaves some out. The sample includes about 35,000 clones, none of them occurring once. This specimen comes from a study of T cell clonality in common variable immunodeficiency. This CDR3 has 14 residues. With 4 bases removed from V and 6 bases from J, the gap between germline ends came to 19 bases. Germline CDR1 and CDR2: DFQATT and SNEGSKA (reference sequence). General study findings and limits: Common variable immunodeficiency TCR beta sequences reportedly had fewer deletions and N-nucleotide insertions. CVID patient heterogeneity limited repertoire-clinical complication correlations. Authors noted CVID clonality's cause needs subpopulation repertoire sequencing. CVID subjects showed higher TCRbeta clonality than healthy controls.

The TCR comes from a person between 18 and 75 years old in good health. Sequencing was performed on peripheral blood mononuclear cells. J is TRBJ2-7 and V is TRBV20-1; D may be TRBD1 or TRBD2 (5 bases each). CDR3 sequence: CSAKGSGQRGEQYF. CDR3 bases read: TGCAGTGCTAAAGGGAGTGGACAAAGGGGCGAG.